Each of the 30 T cell receptor beta chains below was sequenced from the same sample in a study of T-cell reconstitution after alpha-beta-depleted transplantation in children. Preparation of the TCRbeta library involved a method that used unique molecular identifiers. TCRdb reprocessed the PCR reads via MiXCR and lists one record per CDR3 protein. The table lists 450,000 to 500,000 distinct CDR3 sequences, roughly an eighth of them singletons. Material: PBMCs from the stem cell graft donor, obtained from the stem cell graft. These receptors originate from a human donor who donated a stem cell graft to a child with combined immunodeficiency.

This clonotype was observed many times. The chain has TRBV9 and TRBJ2-7; D remains unclear. CDR3 length equals 15 residues. Trimming pared 1 base from V and 5 bases from J, leaving 16 bases between. Germline V lookup: CDR1 SGDLS, CDR2 YYNGEE. The CDR3 sequence is CASSVSEYPSHEQYF. The CDR3 region has the DNA TGTGCCAGCAGCGTATCAGAGTACCCTTCCCACGAGCAGTACTTC.

This chain joins TRBV9 and TRBJ2-1, with a possible D match to TRBD2 (6 bases). Germline CDR1 and CDR2: SGDLS and YYNGEE. The CDR3 extends over 15 amino acids. Between the trimmed V and J ends, which lost 3 bases and 1 base, there was a span of 11 bases. The CDR3 loop reads CASSAIGGSYNEQFF. The CDR3 DNA sequence: TGTGCCAGCAGCGCTATCGGAGGGTCCTACAATGAGCAGTTCTTC.

This clonotype was counted ten times or more. The chain recombines TRBV12-3 or TRBV12-4 with TRBJ1-2; D is uncertain. Trimming left V 2 bases short and J 4 bases short, with 20 bases between. This CDR3 is 17 amino acids long. The CDR3 is CASSLRTGTGSGYGYTF. DNA for the CDR3: TGTGCCAGCAGTTTACGAACGGGCACCGGCTCGGGCTATGGCTACACCTTC.

V usage is TRBV7-2 and J usage is TRBJ2-7; TRBD2 matches at 9 bases. Trimming took 7 bases from V and 2 from J; bases not matched to a gene: 6. The CDR3 runs 14 residues. Germline assignment: CDR1 SGHTA and CDR2 FQGNSA. The DNA of the CDR3 is TGTGCCAGCACCTGGGCGGGAGGGCCCTACGAGCAGTACTTC. Translating it yields CASTWAGGPYEQYF.

This clonotype was detected many times. The chain carries TRBV7-8 and TRBJ1-3; D remains unclear. With 11 bases removed from V and 0 bases from J, the gap between germline ends came to 11 bases. This CDR3 is 13 amino acids long. In germline, CDR1 is SGHVS, CDR2 FQNEAQ. The CDR3: CASGTASGNTIYF. For the CDR3, the DNA is TGTGCCTCAGGAACTGCCTCTGGAAACACCATATATTTT.

CDR3 in amino acids: CASSQGQLNEQFF. The CDR3 region has the DNA TGTGCCAGCTCGCAGGGACAGCTTAATGAGCAGTTCTTC. V and J are TRBV18 and TRBJ2-1, with 7 bases aligning to TRBD1. The CDR3 runs to 13 residues. From germline, CDR1 is KGHSH and CDR2 LQKENI. The junction had 6 bases not matched to a gene; V was cut back by 6 bases and J by 7 bases.

This clonotype was observed at least ten times. The V call is TRBV12-3 or TRBV12-4, the J call TRBJ1-2, with D perhaps TRBD1 (6 bases). The CDR3 is 13 residues long. V was cut by 3 bases and J by 2 bases, with 7 bases left in between. CDR3 loop: CASSFGTNYGYTF. The CDR3 region has the DNA TGTGCCAGCAGTTTCGGGACAAACTATGGCTACACCTTC.

V is TRBV7-9 and J is TRBJ2-3, with 10 bases fitting TRBD2. Germline V gene data show CDR1 as SEHNR and CDR2 as FQNEAQ (reference sequence). Unmatched junction bases numbered 6, after V lost 6 bases and J lost 6 bases. The CDR3 contains 14 residues. The DNA of the CDR3 is TGTGCCAGCAGGAACCTAGCGGGAGTTGATACGCAGTATTTT. This gives the protein CASRNLAGVDTQYF.

Many counts were recorded for this clonotype. The chain links TRBV12-3 or TRBV12-4 to TRBJ2-5; 8 bases align to TRBD2. With V trimmed by 3 bases and J by 5 bases, 2 bases remained unmatched. This CDR3 spans 13 amino acids. The CDR3 DNA follows: TGTGCCAGCAGTTTCACTAGCGGCGAGACCCAGTACTTC. Residues: CASSFTSGETQYF.

Only a few counts were recorded for this clonotype. The CDR3 here is CASSSILAGGPHTFTDTQYF. The CDR3 bases are TGTGCCAGCAGCTCTATTCTAGCGGGAGGGCCGCATACTTTCACAGATACGCAGTATTTT. The rearrangement uses TRBV11-2 and TRBJ2-3, with TRBD2 identical over 12 bases. Germline CDR1 SGHAT, CDR2 FQNNGV. This CDR3 comprises 20 residues. The ends lost 4 bases at V and 2 bases at J; junction bases unmatched: 16.

With regard to this clonotype: The junction does not match germline at one end; this may be a read error. This chain uses TRBV4-3 with TRBJ2-5, with 8 nucleotides matching TRBD1. The V gene's germline CDR1 is LGHNA and CDR2 YSLEER. This CDR3 comprises 15 residues. CDR3 coding DNA: TGCTCCAGCAGCCCCTCAGGGACAGGCCAAGAGACCCAGTACTTC. It yields the protein CSSSPSGTGQETQYF.

In the case of this clonotype: The junction departs from germline at one end; a sequencing error may be responsible. This chain joins TRBV7-2 and TRBJ2-3; D might be TRBD2 (6 bases). This CDR3 spans 17 amino acids. Germline V gene data show CDR1 as SGHTA and CDR2 as FQGNSA. The chain's CDR3 is CASSRLGPPHSTDTQYF. CDR3 coding DNA: TGTGCCAGCAGCCGACTAGGACCCCCTCATTCCACAGATACGCAATATTTT.

This clonotype was recorded a few times. The chain links TRBV6-5 to TRBJ1-1; a possible D gene is TRBD1 (6 bases). The V end lost 5 bases, the J end lost 11 bases, and 12 bases lay between the germline ends. This CDR3 region has 11 residues. Germline CDR1 and CDR2: MNHEY and SVGAGI. CDR3: CASSNQGRAFF. CDR3 DNA: TGTGCCAGCAGTAATCAGGGGAGGGCTTTCTTT.

This clonotype has just a few counts. The chain couples TRBV6-2 or TRBV6-3 to TRBJ2-7; 7 bases map to TRBD2. The CDR3 consists of 14 residues. The V and J ends lost 5 bases and 0 bases, in that order; junction bases with no gene match: 4. Germline lookup yields CDR1 MNHEY and CDR2 SVGEGT. CDR3 amino acids: CASSPREDSYEQYF. The CDR3 nucleotides are TGTGCCAGCAGTCCCCGGGAGGACTCCTACGAGCAGTACTTC.

Ten or more counts support this clonotype. V usage is TRBV6-5 and J usage is TRBJ2-7; D unclear. This CDR3 region has 12 residues. Trimming cost V 0 bases and J 6 bases, with 6 bases left between them. Germline V lookup: CDR1 MNHEY, CDR2 SVGAGI. CDR3 in amino acids: CASSYSGGEQYF. The CDR3 DNA sequence: TGTGCCAGCAGTTACTCGGGTGGCGAGCAGTACTTC.

A few counts support this clonotype. J is TRBJ1-3 and V is TRBV7-9; maybe TRBD1 (5 bases). The germline V and J ends were trimmed by 5 bases and 4 bases, with 12 bases remaining between them. Germline CDR1 and CDR2: SEHNR and FQNEAQ (reference sequence). The CDR3 extends over 14 amino acids. CDR3 loop: CASSRDSRGNTIYF. CDR3 nucleotide sequence: TGTGCCAGCAGCCGCGACAGCCGGGGAAACACCATATATTTT.

This clonotype came up a few times. This chain uses TRBV29-1 with TRBJ2-3, with 8 bases fitting TRBD1. The CDR3 loop spans 13 amino acids. Germline V gene lookup returns CDR1 SQVTM and CDR2 ANQGSEA. The V gene end was trimmed by 5 bases and the J gene end by 4 bases; junction bases not matched to a gene: 5. The CDR3 region is CSVQGAISDTQYF. Here the CDR3 DNA reads TGCAGCGTTCAGGGGGCAATCTCAGATACGCAGTATTTT.

This clonotype showed up many times. V and J are TRBV28 and TRBJ2-2; 7 bases fit TRBD1. In germline, CDR1 is MDHEN, CDR2 SYDVKM. The ends lost 3 bases at V and 2 bases at J; junction bases unmatched: 3. The CDR3 consists of 15 residues. CDR3: CASSLTGFNTGELFF. Here the CDR3 DNA reads TGTGCCAGCAGTTTGACAGGGTTTAACACCGGGGAGCTGTTTTTT.

This clonotype was detected only a few times. This sequence joins TRBV2 and TRBJ2-1; TRBD2 aligns across 13 bases. Trimming at V came to 5 bases and at J to 9 bases, leaving 10 bases not matched to a gene. The germline V gene has CDR1 SNHLY and CDR2 FYNNEI. This CDR3 spans 16 amino acids. CDR3 region: CASSPGTSGKLSEQFF. Written as DNA, the CDR3 is TGTGCCAGCAGTCCCGGGACTAGCGGGAAGCTGAGTGAGCAGTTCTTC.

Only a few counts were recorded for this clonotype. The chain recombines TRBV11-2 with TRBJ1-1; D unclear. V dropped 5 bases and J dropped 0 bases, with 16 bases sitting between them. CDR1 and CDR2 from the germline V gene are SGHAT and FQNNGV. The CDR3 is made up of 16 amino acids. This CDR3 reads CASSPLGGNMNTEAFF. CDR3 DNA: TGTGCCAGCAGCCCCCTGGGCGGAAACATGAACACTGAAGCTTTCTTT.

This clonotype was detected a few times. This chain connects TRBV7-3 to TRBJ2-1; 9 positions agree with TRBD2. Germline V CDR1 and CDR2: SGHTA, FQGTGA. With V trimmed by 3 bases and J by 7 bases, 16 bases remained unmatched. This CDR3 has 18 residues. CDR3 nucleotides: TGTGCCAGCAGCTTTTTCGGTGTCGGCGGGGGGGCCAGGAATGAGCAGTTCTTC. It codes for CASSFFGVGGGARNEQFF.

This clonotype was counted only a few times. The chain joins TRBV3-1 to TRBJ1-1; D might be TRBD1 (6 bases). The CDR3 is made up of 15 amino acids. CDR1 is LGHDT and CDR2 is YNNKEL in the germline V gene (reference sequence). Trimming took 6 bases from V and 0 from J, leaving 14 bases between them. CDR3: CASRTKGGMNTEAFF. For the CDR3, the DNA is TGTGCCAGCAGAACAAAGGGGGGAATGAACACTGAAGCTTTCTTT.

Here the CDR3 DNA reads TGTGCCAGTAGTATGAAGGATTCGGGGGGGGGCAAAGAGACCCAGTACTTC. This encodes CASSMKDSGGGKETQYF. The rearrangement uses TRBV19 and TRBJ2-5; TRBD2 matches 8 bases. The CDR3 covers 17 residues. Trimming removed 3 bases from V and 3 bases from J; junction bases left unmatched: 12. Germline V gene data show CDR1 as LNHDA and CDR2 as SQIVND (reference sequence).

The chain is built from TRBV11-2 and TRBJ2-7; 7 bases fit TRBD1. Germline loops: CDR1 SGHAT, CDR2 FQNNGV. J lost 3 bases, V lost 2 bases, and 4 bases had no gene match. This CDR3 spans 14 amino acids. The CDR3 bases are TGTGCCAGCAGCTTACACACAGGGGTCTACGAGCAGTACTTC. This translates into CASSLHTGVYEQYF.

As concerns this clonotype: An end of the junction does not agree with germline; a read error may underlie this. CDR3 bases: TGTGCCCCCAGGGGGGCAGCCTATTATGGCTACACCTTC. Translated: CAPRGAAYYGYTF. The chain uses TRBV24-1 and TRBJ1-2, with TRBD1 identical over 7 bases. This CDR3 has 13 residues. CDR1 and CDR2 from the germline V gene are KGHDR and SFDVKD.

The chain couples TRBV28 to TRBJ2-3; the match to TRBD2 covers 11 bases. Germline V gives CDR1 MDHEN, CDR2 SYDVKM. Unmatched junction bases numbered 7, after V lost 5 bases and J lost 0 bases. CDR3 length: 17 amino acids. CDR3 sequence reads: CASSPGLADSSTDTQYF. The CDR3 DNA reads as TGTGCCAGCAGTCCGGGACTAGCGGACTCTAGCACAGATACGCAGTATTTT.

This clonotype was counted between two and nine times. This chain joins TRBV24-1 and TRBJ1-4, with D possibly TRBD1 on 5 matching bases. The CDR3 is 15 amino acids. V dropped 4 bases and J dropped 8 bases, with 16 bases sitting between them. CDR1 is KGHDR, CDR2 SFDVKD, per germline. In nucleotides, the CDR3 is TGTGCCACCAGTGAAGGGACGGACTTTGGCGAAAAACTGTTTTTT. This codes for CATSEGTDFGEKLFF.

The genes are TRBV10-3 and TRBJ2-2, with 7 nucleotides matching TRBD1. This CDR3 has 15 amino acids. The V gene end was trimmed by 4 bases and the J gene end by 5 bases; junction bases not matched to a gene: 7. Looked up from germline, CDR1 is ENHRY and CDR2 is SYGVKD. The CDR3 region has the DNA TGTGCCATCAGTGCCGCCGGGACAGAAACCGGGGAGCTGTTTTTT. Its translation: CAISAAGTETGELFF.

This clonotype has a handful of counts. J is TRBJ2-1 and V is TRBV7-9; D remains ambiguous. CDR3 length: 16 amino acids. CDR1 and CDR2 from the germline V gene are SEHNR and FQNEAQ (reference sequence). V lost 5 bases and J 5 bases, leaving 19 bases between the germline ends. The CDR3 loop reads CASSPGLAHLNNEQFF. The CDR3 DNA reads as TGTGCCAGCAGCCCAGGCCTGGCTCACTTAAACAATGAGCAGTTCTTC.

This clonotype was picked up a small number of times. V is TRBV10-3 and J is TRBJ1-5; D gene unclear. The CDR3 consists of 13 residues. Trimming shortened V by 10 bases and J by 0 bases, and 10 bases separated the two germline ends. Germline lookup yields CDR1 ENHRY and CDR2 SYGVKD. CDR3: CATSGNSNQPQHF. The CDR3 bases are TGTGCCACTTCAGGTAATAGCAATCAGCCCCAGCATTTT.